This TCR beta chain was obtained from a study of T cell responses to AZD1222 COVID-19 vaccine (dated by TCRdb to the early 2020s). About the study as a whole: AZD1222 recipients with second doses at about 4 weeks or about 12 weeks were pooled, because spike-specific TCR depth and breadth did not differ between schedules. A total of about 250 trial participants underwent TCR sequencing, of whom roughly 210 had received two doses of AZD1222 and around 26 had received two doses of the MenACWY control vaccine. Trial participants were enrolled by age into 18-55, 56-69 and 70-plus year subgroups, with roughly 160, 29 and 62 TCR-sequenced participants respectively.

The trim is 8 bases for V and 2 bases for J, with a gap of 12 bases between the germline ends. According to the germline V gene (reference sequence), CDR1 reads MNHNY and CDR2 reads SVGAGI. Measured from the cysteine to the phenylalanine, the CDR3 is 13 residues long. This entry keeps only the CDR3 DNA: 39 bases, framed from base 1. This sample's time point label indicates: baseline before first vaccination. Vaccinee samples were obtained from the UK trials COV001 and COV002, which included a single-blind randomized controlled phase 2/3 trial of AZD1222 (ChAdOx1 nCoV-19) in healthy adults. Trial participant PBMC samples were collected at day 0 and day 28 after the second dose for TCRbeta chain sequencing. The CDR3 regions of human TCRbeta chains were subjected to immunosequencing. The published analysis was carried out like this. TCRs in the repertoires were matched against a reference library of SARS-CoV-2-specific TCRs that had been generated with the MIRA antigen-specificity platform. Breadth meant the fraction of unique TCRs that were SARS-CoV-2-associated, whereas depth meant the fraction of total T cells that were SARS-CoV-2-associated. Using the MIRA data, each spike-specific TCR was mapped to the spike region that the TCR reacts to and placed in a CD4 or CD8 class. Log10-transformed breadth and depth values were compared by one-way ANOVA with Sidak's multiple comparisons tests. TCRdb's version of the immuneACCESS table is confined to in-frame rearrangements and falls short of the full clone set. An unresolved V gene accounts for under half of the shortfall where checked; the remainder is of unknown origin. That table gives V, J and clone size, and the DNA gave D and trimming. The sample yields under 300,000 clones; 80% to 95% were counted once. 0.5% to 0.7% of the sample goes to the ten largest clones.

Results the study describes overall, beyond this receptor: Most participants were white British and females outnumbered males, and the authors suggested that clonal diversity may have been underestimated. The 56-69-year group was small, and its depth increase did not reach significance, likely because of low power. A significant rise in spike-specific TCR breadth and depth was observed after two AZD1222 doses relative to day 0 and relative to MenACWY recipients. No day 14 peak-response samples were available, so repertoires were characterized only after the peak T cell response. Only 5 to 7 AZD1222 recipients were SARS-CoV-2 seropositive at baseline, limiting conclusions about previously exposed vaccinees. Reportedly, almost half of the unique spike-specific TCRs recognized epitopes lying outside the regions that are mutated in the B.1.351 and B.1.1.7 variants. The whole spike protein was spanned by vaccine-associated CD4 TCRs, and dominant responses were seen in regions 160-218 and 743-854.

Worth noting for this clone: Its antigen specificity is not known. It has no much larger one-base neighbor in the sample; base qualities were not kept.

This sequence uses TRBV6-6 and TRBJ1-2; no confident D gene assignment can be made. Sample: peripheral blood, taken on day 0 of AZD1222 vaccination. The receptor was isolated from an adult in good health. The bases are TGTGCCAGCGGGCTTGGAGGCAACTATGGCTACACCTTC. It translates to CASGLGGNYGYTF.